This T cell receptor beta chain originates from a study of shared clonotypes between healthy human individuals. Repertoires were generated with immunoSEQ multiplex PCR, while TCRdb's copy carries only in-frame clones and drops some. This sample carries under 600,000 clones, about 98% of them seen once, and the ten largest clones take 0.3%. Per germline, CDR1 SGHDT and CDR2 YYEEEE. Trimming cost V 4 bases and J 8 bases; bases outside gene matches: 15. CDR3 length: 16 residues. Naive CD8 cells lacked CD45RO, underwent positive selection for CCR7 and left out terminally differentiated effector memory CD45RA+ cells. Adult Caucasians living in Nashville, Tennessee made up all of the donors.

The chain joins TRBV5-6 to TRBJ1-2; 9 bases fit TRBD1. Sequencing was performed on naive CD8+ T cells sorted from blood. The TCR was taken from a man between 25 and 39 years old in good health. CDR3: CASSTGQGPYPMGYTF. DNA for the CDR3: TGTGCCAGCAGCACAGGACAGGGGCCGTATCCTATGGGCTACACCTTC.